This T cell receptor beta chain was sequenced during a study of CD4+ T cells in melanoma. Study-wide points: CD8+ T cell, macrophage and B cell function reportedly correlated with neoantigen-specific CD4+ T cells. Neoantigen-specific CD4+ T cells in melanoma reportedly had diverse differentiation states.

Concerning this clone: The antigen is unknown.

The CDR3 loop spans 16 amino acids. Germline V gives CDR1 SGHDT, CDR2 YYEEEE. V gave up 0 bases and J gave up 4 bases, with 14 bases separating them. Here immunoSEQ multiplex PCR was the method, and the copy in TCRdb shows in-frame clones only, minus some. The sample includes more than 13,000 clones, approximately 80% of them seen just once. The receptor was derived from a human donor with melanoma. The material sequenced was cells from a culture (not recorded whether cultured in vitro). The chain is built from TRBV5-6 and TRBJ2-1; no firm D call. The CDR3 nucleotides read TGTGCCAGCAGCTTGGGTCGGCGGACCCATTACAATGAGCAGTTCTTC. It yields the protein CASSLGRRTHYNEQFF.